This T cell receptor (beta chain) was observed in a study of T-cell reconstitution after alpha-beta-depleted transplantation in children (dated by TCRdb to 2016 to 2018). The study in broad terms: The study quantitatively tracked T-cell immune reconstitution after TCRalphabeta/CD19-depleted allogeneic hematopoietic cell transplantation in children using TCR repertoire profiling. Beyond this particular receptor, the publication reports: The apparently early recovery of alphabetaT-cell counts about two months after transplant reportedly depended on only several hundred rapidly expanded clones that came from non-depleted graft cells. Over the following months the frequencies of hyperexpanded clones went down, and after one year T-cell counts and TCRbeta diversity were mostly credited to newly produced T cells. In some patients, high TCRbeta diversity at day 60 was attributed to recipient T cells and intrathymic progenitors that had survived conditioning.

There are many counts of this clonotype. No cognate antigen has been identified for it. No base qualities exist here, and no much larger clone lies one base off it. The treatment or condition label here, explained by the study, means: allogeneic hematopoietic cell transplantation with graft depleted of TCRalphabeta T cells and CD19 B cells. TCRalphabeta/CD19-depleted allogeneic hematopoietic cell grafts were given to the transplant recipients, all of whom were children. The library was obtained by PCR. These reads were obtained on an Illumina HiSeq 2500. To normalize quantification of the TCRbeta repertoire, the TCR libraries were built with molecular barcoding that relied on unique molecular identifiers. TCRdb passed the public sequencing reads through fastp at Q25 and MiXCR, retaining productive beta sequences. Identical CDR3 protein sequences are pooled into one entry, listed with their most common genes and DNA. This sample holds more than 300,000 distinct CDR3 sequences; about 16% were observed only once. Roughly 40% of the sample is held by the ten biggest clonotypes.

The material was PBMCs, mostly from graft donor cells, obtained 360 days after TCRalphabeta/CD19-depleted stem cell transplant. The clonotype comes from a male patient aged 2 to 9 who had a stem cell transplant for acute lymphoblastic leukemia, so the T cells may come from the graft donor.

The CDR3 loop reads CASNKGGSNTEAFF. The bases read TGCGCCAGCAACAAGGGGGGATCGAACACTGAAGCTTTCTTT. The chain was built from TRBV5-1 and TRBJ1-1; TRBD1 is perhaps the D gene, given 6 matching bases. V is shortened by 6 bases, J by 1 base, and the region joining them spans 13 bases. The CDR3, cysteine through phenylalanine, is 14 amino acids long. Just CDR3 DNA is preserved here, 42 bases in frame from base 1. Reading the germline V gene gives CDR1 SGHRS and CDR2 YFSETQ.